Listed below are T cell receptor beta chains from one sample, sequenced in a study of chemoradiotherapy in HPV16-positive cancers. The table came from immunoSEQ multiplex PCR; TCRdb's copy has only in-frame clones and leaves some out. Here the sample spans about 53,000 clones, roughly nine tenths being singletons. The source was blood, collected from a patient who underwent chemoradiotherapy. The receptors here all came from a human donor with HPV-associated anogenital cancer. The conserved cysteine and the conserved F or W are not part of the CDR3 here.

TRBV7-8	ASSPDSINSPLH
TRBV4-1	ASSQTPGIGSNQPQH
TRBV19	ASSVNGVNSAAYQPQH
TRBV7-9	ASSLEPGDGYT
TRBV9	ASSPRTSGVNEQF
TRBV9	ASSVAPGSGTEAF
TRBV27	ASSPGTGTYGYT
TRBV6-5	ASSYAGGQSGNTIY
TRBV7-9	ASSPARLARDEQY
TRBV5-5	ASSADGRAGGETQY
TRBV12-5	ASGLGTVFGYT
TRBV6-5	ASTATGSTEAF
TRBV18	ASSPRGEAETQY
TRBV5-1	ASSRYRDRGEHDNQPQH
TRBV4-1	ASSQGAHRGSPYNEQF
TRBV7-8	ASSLDTEAF
TRBV7-9	ASSFPLTVTGELF
TRBV5-5	ASSFTSERGTQY
TRBV19	ASRTGGWPQH
TRBV4-1	ASSQVSVRPYGYT
TRBV9	ASSVRGRDNSPLH
TRBV30	ASSRDRGYGEQY
TRBV18	ASSPPGLAGAHTGELF